This entry concerns a single TCR beta chain. The CDR3 has 17 amino acids. The V end lost 0 bases, the J end lost 3 bases, and 15 bases lay between the germline ends. Germline CDR1 reads SGHRS; CDR2 reads YFSETQ. The source of the sample is a study of control samples from healthy donors and cancer patients. Sequencing was performed with immunoSEQ multiplex PCR; in TCRdb, only in-frame clones are kept and a portion is missing. The sample lists over 150,000 clones, just under 95% occurring once. Sequencing was carried out using blood. The chain couples TRBV5-1 to TRBJ1-4; D may be TRBD1 (5 bases). The receptor comes from a young man in good health. Written as DNA, the CDR3 is TGCGCCAGCAGCTTGGGGGGGACCTTAGGGCCTAATGAAAAACTGTTTTTT. It encodes CASSLGGTLGPNEKLFF.